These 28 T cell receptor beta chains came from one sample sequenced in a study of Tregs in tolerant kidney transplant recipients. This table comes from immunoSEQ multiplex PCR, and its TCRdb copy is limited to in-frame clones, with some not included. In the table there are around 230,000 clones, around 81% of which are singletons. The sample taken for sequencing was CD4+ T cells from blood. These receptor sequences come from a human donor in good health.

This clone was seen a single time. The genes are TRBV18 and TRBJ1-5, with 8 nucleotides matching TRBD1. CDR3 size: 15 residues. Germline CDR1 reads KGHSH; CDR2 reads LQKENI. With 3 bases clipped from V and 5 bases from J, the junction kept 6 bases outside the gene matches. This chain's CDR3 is CASSPGTGRHQPQHF. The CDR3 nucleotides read TGTGCCAGCTCACCCGGGACAGGCAGACATCAGCCCCAGCATTTT.

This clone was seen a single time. The CDR3 is CASSSSTAYNEQFF. CDR3 sequence (DNA): TGCGCCAGCAGCTCCTCGACAGCTTACAATGAGCAGTTCTTC. This chain connects TRBV5-1 to TRBJ2-1; tentative D call: TRBD1 (5 bases). CDR3 size: 14 residues. Germline values: CDR1 SGHRS, CDR2 YFSETQ. V was pared by 3 bases and J by 4 bases, with 11 bases between.

The CDR3 here is CASSNPGLLNNEQFF. In DNA form, the CDR3 reads TGTGCCAGCAGTAACCCGGGACTCCTAAACAATGAGCAGTTCTTC. The chain combines TRBV6-5 with TRBJ2-1; TRBD2 is a possible D gene (6 bases). The germline gives CDR1 MNHEY, CDR2 SVGAGI. The germline V and J ends were trimmed by 5 bases and 5 bases, with 16 bases remaining between them. The CDR3 is made up of 15 amino acids.

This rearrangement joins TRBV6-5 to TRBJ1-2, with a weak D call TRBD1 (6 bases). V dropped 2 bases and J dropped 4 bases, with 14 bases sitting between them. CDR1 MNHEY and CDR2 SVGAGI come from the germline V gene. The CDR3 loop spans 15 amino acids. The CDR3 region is CASSYQVGQIYGYTF. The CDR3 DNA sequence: TGTGCCAGCAGTTACCAGGTCGGACAGATCTATGGCTACACCTTC.

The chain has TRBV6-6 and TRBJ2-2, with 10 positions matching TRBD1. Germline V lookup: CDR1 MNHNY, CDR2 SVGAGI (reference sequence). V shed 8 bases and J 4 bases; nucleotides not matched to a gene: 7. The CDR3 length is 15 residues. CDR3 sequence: CASGQTGGSTGELFF. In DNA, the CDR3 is TGTGCCAGCGGTCAGACAGGGGGCAGCACCGGGGAGCTGTTTTTT.

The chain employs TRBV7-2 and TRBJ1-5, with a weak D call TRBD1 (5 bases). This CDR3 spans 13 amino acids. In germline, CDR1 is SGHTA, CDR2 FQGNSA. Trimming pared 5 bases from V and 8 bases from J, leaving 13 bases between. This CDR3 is CASSPQWGEPQHF. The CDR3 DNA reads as TGTGCCAGCAGCCCCCAGTGGGGGGAGCCCCAGCATTTT.

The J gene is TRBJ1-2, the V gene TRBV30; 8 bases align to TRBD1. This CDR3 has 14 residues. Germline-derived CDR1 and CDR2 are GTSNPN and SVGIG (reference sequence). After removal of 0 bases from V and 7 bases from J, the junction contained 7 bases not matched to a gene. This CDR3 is CAWSVPDRGGGYTF. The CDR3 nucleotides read TGTGCCTGGAGTGTACCTGACAGGGGTGGTGGCTACACCTTC.

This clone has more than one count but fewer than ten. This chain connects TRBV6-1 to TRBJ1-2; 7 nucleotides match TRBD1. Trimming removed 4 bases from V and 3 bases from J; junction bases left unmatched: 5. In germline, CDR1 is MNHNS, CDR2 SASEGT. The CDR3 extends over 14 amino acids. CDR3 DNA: TGTGCCAGCAGTGCCCTCACAGGGGACTATGGCTACACCTTC. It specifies CASSALTGDYGYTF.

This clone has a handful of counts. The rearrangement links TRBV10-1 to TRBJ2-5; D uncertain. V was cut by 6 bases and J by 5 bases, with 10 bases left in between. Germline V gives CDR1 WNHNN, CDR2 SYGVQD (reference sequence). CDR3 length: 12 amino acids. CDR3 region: CASSSSNETQYF. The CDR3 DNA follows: TGCGCCAGCAGCTCTTCGAACGAGACCCAGTACTTC.

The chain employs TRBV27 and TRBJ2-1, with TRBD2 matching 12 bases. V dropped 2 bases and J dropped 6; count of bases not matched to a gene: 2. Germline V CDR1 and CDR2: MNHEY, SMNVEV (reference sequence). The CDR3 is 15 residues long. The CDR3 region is CASSLVLAGGNEQFF. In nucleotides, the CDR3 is TGTGCCAGCAGTTTAGTACTAGCGGGGGGCAATGAGCAGTTCTTC.

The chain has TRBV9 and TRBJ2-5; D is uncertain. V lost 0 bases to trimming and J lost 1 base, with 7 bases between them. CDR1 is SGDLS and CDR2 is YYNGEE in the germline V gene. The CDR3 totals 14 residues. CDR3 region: CASSVGFIQETQYF. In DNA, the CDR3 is TGTGCCAGCAGCGTAGGATTTATCCAAGAGACCCAGTACTTC.

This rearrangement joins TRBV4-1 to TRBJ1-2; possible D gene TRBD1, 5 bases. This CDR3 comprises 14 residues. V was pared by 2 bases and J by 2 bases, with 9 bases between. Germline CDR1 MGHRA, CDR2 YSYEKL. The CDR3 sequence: CASSQPGRNYGYTF. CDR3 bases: TGCGCCAGCAGCCAACCAGGGCGGAACTATGGCTACACCTTC.

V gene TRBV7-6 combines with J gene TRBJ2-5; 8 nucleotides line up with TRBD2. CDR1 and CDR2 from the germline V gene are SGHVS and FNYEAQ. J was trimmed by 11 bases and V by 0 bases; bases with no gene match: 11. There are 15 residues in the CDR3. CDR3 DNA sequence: TGTGCCAGCAGCTTAGCGGTCCGGGGGGGCCAGGGGCAGTACTTC. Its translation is CASSLAVRGGQGQYF.

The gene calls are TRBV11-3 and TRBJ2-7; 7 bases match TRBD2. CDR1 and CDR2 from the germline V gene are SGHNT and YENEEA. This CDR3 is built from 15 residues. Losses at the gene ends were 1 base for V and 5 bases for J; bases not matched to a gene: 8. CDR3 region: CASSLVPSGEDEQYF. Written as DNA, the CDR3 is TGTGCCAGCAGCTTAGTTCCGAGCGGGGAGGACGAGCAGTACTTC.

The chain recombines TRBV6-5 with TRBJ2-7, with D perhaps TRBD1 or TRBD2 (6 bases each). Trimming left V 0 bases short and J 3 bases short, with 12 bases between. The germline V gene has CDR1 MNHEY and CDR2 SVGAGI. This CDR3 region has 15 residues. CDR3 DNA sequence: TGTGCCAGCAGTTACTCCGGGGGCCCGGGCTACGAGCAGTACTTC. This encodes CASSYSGGPGYEQYF.

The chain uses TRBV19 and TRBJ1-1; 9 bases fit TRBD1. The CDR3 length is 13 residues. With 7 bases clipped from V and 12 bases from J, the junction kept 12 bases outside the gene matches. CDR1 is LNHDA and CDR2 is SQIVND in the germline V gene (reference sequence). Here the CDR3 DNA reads TGTGCCAGTACATCGACAGGGGGGACCCGGTCTTTCTTT. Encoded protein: CASTSTGGTRSFF.

The CDR3 loop reads CASSLAGSTNEKLFF. The CDR3 DNA sequence: TGTGCCAGCAGCTTGGCCGGGTCAACTAATGAAAAACTGTTTTTT. The rearrangement joins TRBV5-6 to TRBJ1-4, with D unclear. CDR1 and CDR2 from the germline V gene are SGHDT and YYEEEE. The CDR3 length is 15 residues. V lost 0 bases, J lost 0 bases, and 6 bases lay in between.

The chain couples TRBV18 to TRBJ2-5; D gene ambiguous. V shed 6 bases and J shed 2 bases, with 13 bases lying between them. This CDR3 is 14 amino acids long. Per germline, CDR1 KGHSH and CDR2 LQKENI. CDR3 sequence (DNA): TGTGCCAGCTCTTACTTGGGGTCGCAAGAGACCCAGTACTTC. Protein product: CASSYLGSQETQYF.

The CDR3 nucleotides are TGTGCCTGGAGTGTTGGCAGGGTCCCCAATCAGCCCCAGCATTTT. It specifies CAWSVGRVPNQPQHF. This chain joins TRBV30 and TRBJ1-5; D is perhaps TRBD1 (5 bases). Germline-derived CDR1 and CDR2 are GTSNPN and SVGIG (reference sequence). Deletions cut 0 bases from V and 3 bases from J, with 12 bases between. CDR3 length: 15 amino acids.

The CDR3 region is CASSSREEWETQYF. CDR3 nucleotide sequence: TGTGCCAGCAGCTCCCGGGAGGAGTGGGAGACCCAGTACTTC. The J gene is TRBJ2-5, the V gene TRBV9, with TRBD2 matching 7 bases. The CDR3 extends over 14 amino acids. Trimming cost V 4 bases and J 5 bases; bases outside gene matches: 8. Germline V lookup: CDR1 SGDLS, CDR2 YYNGEE.

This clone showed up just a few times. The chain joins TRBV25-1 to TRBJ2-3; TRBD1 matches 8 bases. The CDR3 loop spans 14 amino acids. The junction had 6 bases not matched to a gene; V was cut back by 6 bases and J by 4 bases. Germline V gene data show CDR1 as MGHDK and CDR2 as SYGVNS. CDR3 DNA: TGTGCCAGCAGGATGCCGACAGGGGCAGATACGCAGTATTTT. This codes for CASRMPTGADTQYF.

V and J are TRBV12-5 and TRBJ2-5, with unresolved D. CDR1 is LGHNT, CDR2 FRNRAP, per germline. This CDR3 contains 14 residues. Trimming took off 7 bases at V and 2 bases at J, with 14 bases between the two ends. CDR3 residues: CASARGALQETQYF. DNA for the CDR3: TGTGCTAGTGCCCGAGGAGCGTTGCAAGAGACCCAGTACTTC.

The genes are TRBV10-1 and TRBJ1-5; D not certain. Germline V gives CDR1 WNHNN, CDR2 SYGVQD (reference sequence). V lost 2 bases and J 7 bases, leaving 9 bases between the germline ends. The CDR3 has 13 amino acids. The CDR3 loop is CASSEGLGQPQHF. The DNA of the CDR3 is TGCGCCAGCAGTGAGGGTCTTGGCCAGCCCCAGCATTTT.

In DNA, the CDR3 is TGTGCCAGCAGCCCTCTGGCGGGGGGGATCACAGATACGCAGTATTTT. Protein sequence: CASSPLAGGITDTQYF. The V call is TRBV11-2, the J call TRBJ2-3; 9 bases align to TRBD2. The CDR3 has 16 residues. Looked up from germline, CDR1 is SGHAT and CDR2 is FQNNGV. Unmatched junction bases numbered 8, after V lost 5 bases and J lost 2 bases.

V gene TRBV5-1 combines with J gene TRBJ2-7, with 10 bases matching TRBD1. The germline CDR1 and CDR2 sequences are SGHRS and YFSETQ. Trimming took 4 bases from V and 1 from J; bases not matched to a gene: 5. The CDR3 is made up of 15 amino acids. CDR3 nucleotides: TGCGCCAGCAGCGCCACGGGACAGGGGTCCTACGAGCAGTACTTC. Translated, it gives CASSATGQGSYEQYF.

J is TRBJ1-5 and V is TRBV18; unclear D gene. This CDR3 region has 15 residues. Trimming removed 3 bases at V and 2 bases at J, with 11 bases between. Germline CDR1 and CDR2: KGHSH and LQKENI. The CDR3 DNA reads TGTGCCAGCTCACCTAACCAAAGGGGCAATCAGCCCCAGCATTTT. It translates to CASSPNQRGNQPQHF. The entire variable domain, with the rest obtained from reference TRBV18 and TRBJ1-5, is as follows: NAGVMQNPRHLVRRRGQEARLRCSPMKGHSHVYWYRQLPEEGLKFMVYLQKENIIDESGMPKERFSAEFPKEGPSILRIQQVVRGDSAAYFCASSPNQRGNQPQHFGDGTRLSIL.

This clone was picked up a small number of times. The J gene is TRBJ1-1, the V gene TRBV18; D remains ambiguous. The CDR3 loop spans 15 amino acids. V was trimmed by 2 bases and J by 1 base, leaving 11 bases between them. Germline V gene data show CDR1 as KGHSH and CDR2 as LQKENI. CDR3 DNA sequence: TGTGCCAGCTCACCAACCCTCTGGGGGAACACTGAAGCTTTCTTT. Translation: CASSPTLWGNTEAFF.

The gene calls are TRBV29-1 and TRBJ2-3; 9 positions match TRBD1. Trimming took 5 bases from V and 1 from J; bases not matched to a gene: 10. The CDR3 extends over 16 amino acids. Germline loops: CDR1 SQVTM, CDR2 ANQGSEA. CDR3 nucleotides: TGCAGCGTTCTACCCGAGCGGGACAGGGGCACAGATACGCAGTATTTT. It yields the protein CSVLPERDRGTDTQYF.